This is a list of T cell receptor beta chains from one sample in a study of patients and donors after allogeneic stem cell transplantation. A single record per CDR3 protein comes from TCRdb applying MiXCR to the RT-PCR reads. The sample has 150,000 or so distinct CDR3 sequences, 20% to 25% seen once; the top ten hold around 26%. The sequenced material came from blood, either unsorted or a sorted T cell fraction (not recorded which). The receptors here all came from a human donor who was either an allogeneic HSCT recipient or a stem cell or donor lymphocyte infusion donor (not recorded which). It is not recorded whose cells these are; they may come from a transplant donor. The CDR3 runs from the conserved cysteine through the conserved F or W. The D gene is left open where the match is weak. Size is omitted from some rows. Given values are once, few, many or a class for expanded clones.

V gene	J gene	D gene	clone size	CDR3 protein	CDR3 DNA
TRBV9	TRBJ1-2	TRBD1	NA	CASSVGQALYGYTF	TGTGCCAGCAGCGTTGGACAGGCACTCTATGGCTACACCTTC
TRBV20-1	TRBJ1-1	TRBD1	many	CSAMTGNMNTEAFF	TGCAGTGCCATGACAGGGAACATGAACACTGAAGCTTTCTTT
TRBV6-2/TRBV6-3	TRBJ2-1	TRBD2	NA	CASSRLAVEYNEQFF	TGTGCCAGCAGTAGACTAGCGGTTGAATACAATGAGCAGTTCTTC
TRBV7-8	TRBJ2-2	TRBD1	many	CASSIQGALTGELFF	TGTGCCAGCAGCATTCAGGGGGCCCTCACCGGGGAGCTGTTTTTT
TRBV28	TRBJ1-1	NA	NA	CASSSAPTGTEAFF	TGTGCCAGCAGTTCGGCCCCAACCGGGACTGAAGCTTTCTTT
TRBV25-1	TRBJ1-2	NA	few	CASSEKGGSGYTF	TGTGCCAGCAGTGAAAAGGGAGGGTCTGGCTACACCTTC
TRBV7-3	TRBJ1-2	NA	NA	CASSFERDYYRYTF	TGTGCCAGCAGCTTCGAGAGGGACTACTATCGCTACACCTTC
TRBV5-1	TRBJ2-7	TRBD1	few	CASSSVGQGFYEQYF	TGCGCCAGCAGCTCTGTGGGACAGGGATTTTACGAGCAGTACTTC
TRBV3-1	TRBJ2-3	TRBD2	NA	CASSQGGSSGSRGQYF	TGTGCCAGCAGCCAAGGGGGGTCTAGCGGGAGCCGGGGGCAGTATTTT
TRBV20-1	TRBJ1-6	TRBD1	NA	CSAVTGTDNSPLHF	TGCAGTGCTGTAACCGGGACAGATAATTCACCCCTCCACTTT
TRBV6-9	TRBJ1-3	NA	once	CASSFYSDTIYF	TGTGCCAGCAGTTTTTATTCGGACACCATATATTTT
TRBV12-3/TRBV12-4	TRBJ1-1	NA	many	CASSFRRYTEAFF	TGTGCCAGCAGTTTTCGTCGCTACACTGAAGCTTTCTTT
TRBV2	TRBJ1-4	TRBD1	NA	CASSEAIGTGIVKLFF	TGTGCCAGCAGTGAAGCGATTGGGACAGGGATCGTAAAACTGTTTTTT
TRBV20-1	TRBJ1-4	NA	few	CRGGKANEKLFF	TGCAGAGGGGGGAAAGCTAATGAAAAACTGTTTTTT
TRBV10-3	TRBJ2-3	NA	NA	CAINSGGGTDTQYF	TGTGCCATCAATTCCGGGGGTGGCACAGATACGCAGTATTTT
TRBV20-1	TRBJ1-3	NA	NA	CSASLGNSGNTIYF	TGCAGTGCCTCCCTGGGGAACTCTGGAAACACCATATATTTT
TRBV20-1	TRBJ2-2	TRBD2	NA	CSARVGLGLGTGELFF	TGCAGTGCTAGAGTGGGACTGGGACTAGGAACCGGGGAGCTGTTTTTT
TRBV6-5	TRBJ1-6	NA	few	CASSYLYNSPLHF	TGTGCCAGCAGTTATCTCTATAATTCACCCCTCCACTTT
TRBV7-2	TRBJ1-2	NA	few	CASSPLQWGGEIYGYTF	TGTGCCAGCAGCCCCCTCCAGTGGGGGGGGGAGATCTATGGCTACACCTTC
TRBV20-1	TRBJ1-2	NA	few	CSAAQGIAGYTF	TGCAGTGCTGCCCAGGGAATCGCTGGCTACACCTTC
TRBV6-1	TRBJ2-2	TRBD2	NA	CASSDLAGGNTGELFF	TGTGCCAGCAGTGATTTAGCGGGAGGGAACACCGGGGAGCTGTTTTTT
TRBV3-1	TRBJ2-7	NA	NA	CASSQLANEQYF	TGTGCCAGCAGCCAATTAGCTAATGAGCAGTACTTC
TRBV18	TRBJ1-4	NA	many	CASSTSTGSNEKLFF	TGTGCCAGCTCAACCTCTACAGGGTCCAATGAAAAACTGTTTTTT
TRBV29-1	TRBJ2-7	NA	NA	CSVVKSSYEQYF	TGCAGCGTTGTTAAGAGCTCCTACGAGCAGTACTTC
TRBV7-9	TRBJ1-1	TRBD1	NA	CASSLGRRRTGQKNTEAFF	TGTGCCAGCAGCTTAGGGAGACGGCGAACGGGACAGAAGAACACTGAAGCTTTCTTT
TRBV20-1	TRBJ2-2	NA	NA	CSAFSDTGELFF	TGCAGTGCCTTCAGTGACACCGGGGAGCTGTTTTTT
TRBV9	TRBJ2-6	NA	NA	CASTSLSANVLTF	TGTGCCAGCACCTCCCTGAGTGCCAACGTCCTGACTTTC
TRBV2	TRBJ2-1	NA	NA	CASSESWTPNNEQFF	TGTGCCAGCAGTGAATCGTGGACCCCAAACAATGAGCAGTTCTTC
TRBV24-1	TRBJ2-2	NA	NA	CATSDSGPNTGELFF	TGTGCCACCAGTGACTCGGGCCCGAACACCGGGGAGCTGTTTTTT
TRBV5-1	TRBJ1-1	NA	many	CATANQAFF	TGCGCCACCGCCAACCAAGCTTTCTTT
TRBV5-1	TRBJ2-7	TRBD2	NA	CASSFGSGTEGGQYF	TGCGCCAGCAGCTTTGGTAGCGGGACGGAAGGAGGGCAGTACTTC
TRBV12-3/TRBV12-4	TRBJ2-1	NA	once	CASSSHGALLILYSYNEQFF	TGTGCCAGCAGTTCCCACGGGGCACTGCTAATCCTGTACTCCTACAATGAGCAGTTCTTC
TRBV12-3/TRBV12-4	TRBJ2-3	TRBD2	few	CASSFRSSGIPDTQYF	TGTGCCAGCAGTTTTAGGTCTAGCGGGATCCCAGATACGCAGTATTTT
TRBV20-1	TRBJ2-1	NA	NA	CSALGPLRGPYNEQFF	TGCAGTGCTCTGGGCCCTCTCCGCGGACCCTACAATGAGCAGTTCTTC
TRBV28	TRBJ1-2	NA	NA	CASSYRVSYTF	TGTGCCAGCAGCTACAGGGTCAGCTACACCTTC
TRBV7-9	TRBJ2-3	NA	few	CASRFTDTQYF	TGTGCCAGCAGGTTCACAGATACGCAGTATTTT
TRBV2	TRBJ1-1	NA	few	CASSQPMYVF	TGTGCCAGCAGTCAACCAATGTACGTCTTT
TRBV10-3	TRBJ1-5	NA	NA	CATANSRNQPQHF	TGTGCCACTGCGAATTCGAGAAATCAGCCCCAGCATTTT
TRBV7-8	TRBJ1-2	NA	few	CASSSQDIWAYGYTF	TGTGCCAGCAGCTCCCAGGACATCTGGGCCTATGGCTACACCTTC
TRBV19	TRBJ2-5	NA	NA	CASSETNQETQYF	TGTGCCAGTAGCGAGACAAACCAAGAGACCCAGTACTTC
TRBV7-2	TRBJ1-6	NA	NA	CASSLWGTWREDSPLHF	TGTGCCAGCAGCTTATGGGGGACCTGGCGGGAAGATTCACCCCTCCACTTT
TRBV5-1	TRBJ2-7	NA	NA	CASSLAGDLNLIYEQYF	TGCGCCAGCAGCTTGGCCGGTGATTTAAACCTTATCTACGAGCAGTACTTC
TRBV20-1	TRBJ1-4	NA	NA	CSAREGATNEKLFF	TGCAGTGCTAGAGAGGGGGCAACTAATGAAAAACTGTTTTTT
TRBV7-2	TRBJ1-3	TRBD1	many	CASSGDRADTIYF	TGTGCCAGCAGCGGCGACAGGGCAGACACCATATATTTT
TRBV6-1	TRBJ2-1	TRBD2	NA	CASSGLAGGYNEQFF	TGTGCCAGCAGTGGATTAGCGGGAGGTTACAATGAGCAGTTCTTC
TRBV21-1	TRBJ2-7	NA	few	CASSKGFGAISRYYEQYF	TGTGCCAGCAGCAAAGGATTCGGGGCCATATCCCGATACTACGAGCAGTACTTC
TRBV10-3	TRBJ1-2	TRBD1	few	CAISGTGGDGYTF	TGTGCCATCAGTGGGACAGGGGGCGATGGCTACACCTTC
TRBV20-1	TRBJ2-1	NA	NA	CSARDRDSPREQFF	TGCAGTGCTAGAGATCGGGACTCGCCCCGTGAGCAGTTCTTC
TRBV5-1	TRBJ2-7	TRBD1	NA	CASSPGTGGREQYF	TGCGCCAGCAGCCCCGGGACAGGGGGCCGGGAGCAGTACTTC
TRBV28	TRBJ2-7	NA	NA	CASSSPSRPVVNEQYF	TGTGCCAGCAGTTCCCCGAGCAGACCCGTTGTCAACGAGCAGTACTTC
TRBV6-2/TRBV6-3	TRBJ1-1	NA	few	CASSALRGNTEAFF	TGTGCCAGCAGCGCACTAAGAGGGAACACTGAAGCTTTCTTT
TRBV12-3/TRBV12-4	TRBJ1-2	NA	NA	CASTLTGILSNGYTF	TGTGCCAGCACCCTAACAGGGATACTTAGCAATGGCTACACCTTC
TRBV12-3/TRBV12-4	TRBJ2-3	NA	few	CASSKLQGWDTQYF	TGTGCCAGCAGCAAACTCCAGGGGTGGGATACGCAGTATTTT
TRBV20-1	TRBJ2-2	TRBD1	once	CSARGTGKPGELFF	TGCAGTGCTAGAGGGACAGGAAAGCCCGGGGAGCTGTTTTTT
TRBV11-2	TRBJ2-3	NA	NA	CASSLDTTDTQYF	TGTGCCAGCAGCTTAGATACTACAGATACGCAGTATTTT
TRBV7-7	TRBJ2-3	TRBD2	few	CASSPGTSGGFTDTQYF	TGTGCCAGCAGCCCGGGGACTAGCGGGGGCTTCACAGATACGCAGTATTTT